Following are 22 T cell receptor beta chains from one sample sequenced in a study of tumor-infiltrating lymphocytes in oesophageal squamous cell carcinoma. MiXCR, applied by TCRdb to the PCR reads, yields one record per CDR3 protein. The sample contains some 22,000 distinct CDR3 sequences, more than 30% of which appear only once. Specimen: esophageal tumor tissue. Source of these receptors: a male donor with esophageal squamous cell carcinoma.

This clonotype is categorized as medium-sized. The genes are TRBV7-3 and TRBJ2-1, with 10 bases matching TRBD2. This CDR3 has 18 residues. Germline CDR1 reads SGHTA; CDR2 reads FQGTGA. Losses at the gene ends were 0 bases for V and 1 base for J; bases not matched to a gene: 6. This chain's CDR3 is CASSLTRASGSSYNEQFF. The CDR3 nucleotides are TGTGCCAGCAGCTTAACCCGGGCTAGCGGGAGTTCCTACAATGAGCAGTTCTTC.

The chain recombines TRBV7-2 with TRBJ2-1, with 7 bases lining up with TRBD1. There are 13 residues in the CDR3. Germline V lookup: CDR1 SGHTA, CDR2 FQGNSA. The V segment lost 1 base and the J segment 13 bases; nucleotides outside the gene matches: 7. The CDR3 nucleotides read TGTGCCAGCAGCTTAGGGGAAGGGACAGCTCAGTTCTTC. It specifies CASSLGEGTAQFF.

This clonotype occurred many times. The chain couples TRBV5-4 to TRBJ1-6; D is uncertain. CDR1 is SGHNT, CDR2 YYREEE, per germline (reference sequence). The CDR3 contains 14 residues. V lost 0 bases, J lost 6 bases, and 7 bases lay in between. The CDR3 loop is CASSLAIGNSPLHF. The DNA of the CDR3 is TGTGCCAGCAGCTTGGCCATCGGTAATTCACCCCTCCACTTT.

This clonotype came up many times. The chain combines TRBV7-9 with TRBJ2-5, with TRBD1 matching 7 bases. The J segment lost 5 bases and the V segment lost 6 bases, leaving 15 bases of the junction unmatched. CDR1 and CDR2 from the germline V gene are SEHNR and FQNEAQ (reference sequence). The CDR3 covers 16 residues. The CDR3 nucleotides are TGTGCCAGCAGTAACCCGACGAACAGGGGCGGTGAGACCCAGTACTTC. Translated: CASSNPTNRGGETQYF.

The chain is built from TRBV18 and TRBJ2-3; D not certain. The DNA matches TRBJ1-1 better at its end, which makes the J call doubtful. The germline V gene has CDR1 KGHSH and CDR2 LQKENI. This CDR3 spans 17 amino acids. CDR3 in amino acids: CASSPLPPTSANTEAFF. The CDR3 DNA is TGTGCCAGCTCACCACTCCCCCCAACCTCCGCGAACACTGAAGCTTTCTTT.

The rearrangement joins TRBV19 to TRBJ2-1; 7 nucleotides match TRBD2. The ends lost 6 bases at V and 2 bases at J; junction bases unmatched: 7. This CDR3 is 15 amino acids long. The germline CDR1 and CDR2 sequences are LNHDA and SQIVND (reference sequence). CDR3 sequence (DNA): TGTGCCAGTAGGCCATACCGGGGGGCCTACAATGAGCAGTTCTTC. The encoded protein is CASRPYRGAYNEQFF.

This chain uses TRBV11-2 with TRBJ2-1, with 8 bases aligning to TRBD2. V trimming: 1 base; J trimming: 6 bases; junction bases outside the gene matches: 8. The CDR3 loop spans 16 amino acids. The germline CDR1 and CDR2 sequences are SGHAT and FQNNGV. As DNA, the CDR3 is TGTGCCAGCAGCTTAGGGTCTCGCGGGAGGATCAATGAGCAGTTCTTC. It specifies CASSLGSRGRINEQFF.

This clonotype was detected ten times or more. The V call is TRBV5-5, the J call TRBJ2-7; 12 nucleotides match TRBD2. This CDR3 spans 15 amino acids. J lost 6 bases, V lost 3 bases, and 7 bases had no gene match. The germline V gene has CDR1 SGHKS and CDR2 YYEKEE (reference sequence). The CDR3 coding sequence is TGTGCCAGCAGCTCCGGACTAGCGGGAAGTCTCGAGCAGTACTTC. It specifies CASSSGLAGSLEQYF.

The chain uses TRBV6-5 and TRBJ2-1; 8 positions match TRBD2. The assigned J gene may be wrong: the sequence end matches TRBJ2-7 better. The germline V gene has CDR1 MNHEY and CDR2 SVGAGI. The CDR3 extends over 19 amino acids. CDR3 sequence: CASRGGGTRGGGSYNEQYF. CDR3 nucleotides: TGTGCCAGCAGGGGGGGCGGGACTAGGGGTGGCGGCTCCTACAATGAGCAGTACTTC.

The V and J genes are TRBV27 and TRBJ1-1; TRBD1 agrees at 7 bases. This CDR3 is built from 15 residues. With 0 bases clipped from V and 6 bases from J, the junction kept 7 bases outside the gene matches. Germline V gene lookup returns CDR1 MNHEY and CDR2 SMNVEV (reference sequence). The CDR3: CASSLSINTGAEAFF. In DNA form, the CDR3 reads TGTGCCAGCAGTTTATCGATTAATACAGGGGCTGAAGCTTTCTTT.

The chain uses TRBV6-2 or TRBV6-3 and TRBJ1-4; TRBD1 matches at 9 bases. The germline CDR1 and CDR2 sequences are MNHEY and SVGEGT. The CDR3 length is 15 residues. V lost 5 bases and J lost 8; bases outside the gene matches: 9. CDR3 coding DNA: TGTGCCAGCAGTGAAGGGGACAGGGATGTGGAAAAACTGTTTTTT. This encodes CASSEGDRDVEKLFF.

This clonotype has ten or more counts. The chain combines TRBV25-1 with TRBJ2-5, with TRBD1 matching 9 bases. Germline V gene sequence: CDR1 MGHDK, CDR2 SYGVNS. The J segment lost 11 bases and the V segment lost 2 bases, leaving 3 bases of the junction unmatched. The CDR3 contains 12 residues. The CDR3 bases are TGTGCCAGCAGTGAAAGGGGGACAGGGCAGTACTTC. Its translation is CASSERGTGQYF.

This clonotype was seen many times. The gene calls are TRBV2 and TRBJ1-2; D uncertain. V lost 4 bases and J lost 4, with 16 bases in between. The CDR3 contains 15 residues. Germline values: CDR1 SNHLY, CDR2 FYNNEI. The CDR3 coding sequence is TGTGCCAGCAGTGGGACCTTGGGGTCGACCTATGGCTACACCTTC. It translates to CASSGTLGSTYGYTF.

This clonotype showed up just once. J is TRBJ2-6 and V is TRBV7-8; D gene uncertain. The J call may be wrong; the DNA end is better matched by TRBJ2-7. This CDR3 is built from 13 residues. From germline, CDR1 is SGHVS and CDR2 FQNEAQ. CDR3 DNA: TGTGCCAACTCCCCCACCTATTGCTACGAGCAGTACTTC. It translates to CANSPTYCYEQYF.

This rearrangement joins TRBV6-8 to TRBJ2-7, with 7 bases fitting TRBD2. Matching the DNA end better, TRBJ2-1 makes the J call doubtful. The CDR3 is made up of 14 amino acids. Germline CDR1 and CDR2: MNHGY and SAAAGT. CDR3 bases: TGTGCCAGCAGTGTTGGACTAGTTAGCGTTGAGCAGTTCTTC. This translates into CASSVGLVSVEQFF.

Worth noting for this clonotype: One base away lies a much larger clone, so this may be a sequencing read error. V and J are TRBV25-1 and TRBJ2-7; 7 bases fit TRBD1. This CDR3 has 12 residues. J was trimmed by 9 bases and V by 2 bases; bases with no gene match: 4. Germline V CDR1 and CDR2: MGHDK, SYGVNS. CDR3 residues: CASSERRTGQYF. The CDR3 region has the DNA TGTGCCAGCAGTGAAAGGAGGACAGGGCAGTACTTC.

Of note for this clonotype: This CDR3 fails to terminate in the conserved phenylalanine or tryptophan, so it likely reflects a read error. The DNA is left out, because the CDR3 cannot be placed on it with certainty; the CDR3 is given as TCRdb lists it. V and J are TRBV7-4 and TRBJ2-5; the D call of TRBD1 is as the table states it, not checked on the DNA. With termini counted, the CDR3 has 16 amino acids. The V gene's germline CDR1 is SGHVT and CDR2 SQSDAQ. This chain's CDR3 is CASSYGLPSGPTMSSL.

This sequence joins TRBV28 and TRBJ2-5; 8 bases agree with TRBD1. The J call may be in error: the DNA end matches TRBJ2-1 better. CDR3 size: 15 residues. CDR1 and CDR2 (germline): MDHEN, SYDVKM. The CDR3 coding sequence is TGTGCCAGCAGCCAGGACAGGGCAGTTTACAATGAGCAGTTCTTC. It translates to CASSQDRAVYNEQFF.

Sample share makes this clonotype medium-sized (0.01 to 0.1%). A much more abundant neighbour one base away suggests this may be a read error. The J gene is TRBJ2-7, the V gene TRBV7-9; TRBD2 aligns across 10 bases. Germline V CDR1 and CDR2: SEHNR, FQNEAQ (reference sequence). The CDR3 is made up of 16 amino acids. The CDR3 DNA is TGTGTTACGCGACGGGCTAGCGGGAGAGGGGGGAATGAGCAGTACTTC. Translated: CVTRRASGRGGNEQYF.

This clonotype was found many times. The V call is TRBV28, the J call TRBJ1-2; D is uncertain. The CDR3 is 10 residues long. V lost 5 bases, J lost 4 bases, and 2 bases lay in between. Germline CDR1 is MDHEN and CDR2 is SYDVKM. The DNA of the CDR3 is TGTGCCAGCAGTCGCTATGGCTACACCTTC. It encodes CASSRYGYTF.

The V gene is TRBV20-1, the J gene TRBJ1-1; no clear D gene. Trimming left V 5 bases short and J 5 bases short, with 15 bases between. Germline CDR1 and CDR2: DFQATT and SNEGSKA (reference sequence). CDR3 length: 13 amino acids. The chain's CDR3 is CSAGDGRGTEAFF. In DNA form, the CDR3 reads TGCAGTGCTGGGGATGGTCGGGGTACTGAAGCTTTCTTT.

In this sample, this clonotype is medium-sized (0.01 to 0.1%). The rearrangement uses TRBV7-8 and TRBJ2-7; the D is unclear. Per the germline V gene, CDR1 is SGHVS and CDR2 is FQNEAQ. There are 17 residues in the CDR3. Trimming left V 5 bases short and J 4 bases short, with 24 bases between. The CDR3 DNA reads TGTGCCAGCAGCGCACCATCCGAGAACCTCAAGAATTACGAGCAGTACTTC. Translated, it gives CASSAPSENLKNYEQYF.